This T cell receptor beta chain is drawn from a study of graft-versus-host responses after intestinal transplantation. Study as a whole: Every one of the recipients received anti-thymocyte globulin induction and afterwards took tacrolimus and steroids for 3 to 4 years.

The repertoire was sequenced with immunoSEQ multiplex PCR; TCRdb's copy has only in-frame clones and lacks some. Of approximately 80,000 clones listed, approximately 91% are singletons. Of note for this clone: Its antigen remains unknown.

This TCR was sampled from a human donor who received an intestinal transplant. The specimen comprised unstimulated CD4+ T cells sorted from spleen or lymph node cells, sampled before intestinal transplant.

The DNA of the CDR3 is TGTGCCAGCAGACTCTCTGGAAACACCATATATTTT. Protein: CASRLSGNTIYF. The J gene is TRBJ1-3, the V gene TRBV6-1; no firm D call. The germline V and J ends were trimmed by 6 bases and 0 bases, with 3 bases remaining between them. Germline V lookup: CDR1 MNHNS, CDR2 SASEGT. The CDR3 contains 12 residues.